This is a list of T cell receptor beta chains from one sample in a study of T cells in Graves' hyperthyroidism and ophthalmopathy. TCRdb reanalysed the multiplex PCR reads using MiXCR and keeps one entry per CDR3 protein. Seen here are roughly 100,000 distinct CDR3 sequences, roughly 50% observed once, and the top ten hold 26%. The sequenced material came from blood. These receptors all come from a man aged 40-55 years with Graves' hyperthyroidism. Each CDR3 is given with its conserved first and last residue. Each record gives: CDR3 protein, CDR3 DNA, clone size, D gene, J gene, V gene. The D gene is left open where the match is weak. Rows may omit the clone size; those that give it use once, few, many or a size class.

CDR3aa: CASSFGGADTQYF
CDR3nt: TGTGCCAGCAGCTTCGGGGGAGCAGATACGCAGTATTTT
abundance: many
d_gene: -
j_gene: TRBJ2-3
v_gene: TRBV5-5

CDR3aa: CATSEQGGEDTQYF
CDR3nt: TGTGCCACCAGTGAACAGGGTGGGGAAGATACGCAGTATTTT
abundance: -
d_gene: -
j_gene: TRBJ2-3
v_gene: TRBV24-1

CDR3aa: CASSQAGSGTYEQYF
CDR3nt: TGTGCCAGCAGCCAAGCGGGTAGCGGGACCTACGAGCAGTACTTC
abundance: many
d_gene: TRBD2
j_gene: TRBJ2-7
v_gene: TRBV4-2

CDR3aa: CASSARGIAGDSYEQYF
CDR3nt: TGTGCCAGCAGTGCTAGAGGGATAGCGGGGGACTCCTACGAGCAGTACTTC
abundance: -
d_gene: TRBD2
j_gene: TRBJ2-7
v_gene: TRBV25-1

CDR3aa: CATSDPGQGRHEQYF
CDR3nt: TGTGCCACCAGTGACCCGGGACAGGGGAGGCACGAGCAGTACTTC
abundance: -
d_gene: TRBD1
j_gene: TRBJ2-7
v_gene: TRBV24-1

CDR3aa: CASSWNLDSEQFF
CDR3nt: TGTGCCAGCAGTTGGAATCTAGACAGTGAGCAGTTCTTC
abundance: many
d_gene: -
j_gene: TRBJ2-1
v_gene: TRBV6-2/TRBV6-3

CDR3aa: CASSAGLAVIYNEQFF
CDR3nt: TGTGCCAGCAGTGCCGGACTAGCGGTAATATACAATGAGCAGTTCTTC
abundance: -
d_gene: TRBD2
j_gene: TRBJ2-1
v_gene: TRBV2

CDR3aa: CASSELAGSTDTQYF
CDR3nt: TGTGCCAGCAGTGAGCTAGCGGGGAGCACAGATACGCAGTATTTT
abundance: -
d_gene: TRBD2
j_gene: TRBJ2-3
v_gene: TRBV2

CDR3aa: CASSLGAQYEQYF
CDR3nt: TGTGCCAGCAGCTTGGGAGCGCAATACGAGCAGTACTTC
abundance: many
d_gene: -
j_gene: TRBJ2-7
v_gene: TRBV5-6

CDR3aa: CASSPSLAGGGNTEAFF
CDR3nt: TGTGCCAGCAGCCCCTCCTTAGCGGGAGGGGGGAACACTGAAGCTTTCTTT
abundance: -
d_gene: -
j_gene: TRBJ1-1
v_gene: TRBV7-9

CDR3aa: CASSEWVPPGETQYF
CDR3nt: TGTGCCAGCAGTGAATGGGTTCCCCCTGGGGAGACCCAGTACTTC
abundance: many
d_gene: -
j_gene: TRBJ2-5
v_gene: TRBV6-1

CDR3aa: CASSVGWSSPDTQYF
CDR3nt: TGTGCCAGCAGCGTAGGCTGGAGTAGCCCAGATACGCAGTATTTT
abundance: many
d_gene: -
j_gene: TRBJ2-3
v_gene: TRBV9

CDR3aa: CASSQDYFWGGGPPHEQYF
CDR3nt: TGTGCCAGCAGCCAAGATTATTTTTGGGGGGGGGGCCCCCCCCACGAGCAGTACTTC
abundance: -
d_gene: -
j_gene: TRBJ2-7
v_gene: TRBV14

CDR3aa: CASSPRGAAYNEQFF
CDR3nt: TGTGCCAGTAGCCCGAGGGGGGCGGCCTACAATGAGCAGTTCTTC
abundance: many
d_gene: -
j_gene: TRBJ2-1
v_gene: TRBV19

CDR3aa: CSASDYTGTGIGTTEAFF
CDR3nt: TGCAGTGCTAGCGACTATACCGGGACAGGGATCGGGACCACTGAAGCTTTCTTT
abundance: -
d_gene: TRBD1
j_gene: TRBJ1-1
v_gene: TRBV20-1

CDR3aa: CASSLGLPAGTLYEQYF
CDR3nt: TGTGCCAGCAGCTTGGGTCTCCCAGCGGGGACCCTCTACGAGCAGTACTTC
abundance: many
d_gene: TRBD2
j_gene: TRBJ2-7
v_gene: TRBV5-6

CDR3aa: CSARTGGETDTQYF
CDR3nt: TGCAGTGCAAGAACGGGGGGCGAGACAGATACGCAGTATTTT
abundance: -
d_gene: -
j_gene: TRBJ2-3
v_gene: TRBV20-1

CDR3aa: CASSPGLGGEEQFF
CDR3nt: TGTGCCAGCTCACCAGGTTTGGGCGGGGAAGAGCAGTTCTTC
abundance: -
d_gene: -
j_gene: TRBJ2-1
v_gene: TRBV7-2

CDR3aa: CSASEASGYNEQFF
CDR3nt: TGCAGTGCTAGCGAGGCTAGCGGCTACAATGAGCAGTTCTTC
abundance: -
d_gene: TRBD2
j_gene: TRBJ2-1
v_gene: TRBV20-1

CDR3aa: CASSSAVGSYNEQFF
CDR3nt: TGTGCCAGCAGTTCCGCTGTCGGCTCCTACAATGAGCAGTTCTTC
abundance: many
d_gene: -
j_gene: TRBJ2-1
v_gene: TRBV5-5

CDR3aa: CASMSRLTPTSTDTQYF
CDR3nt: TGCGCCAGCATGTCTCGTCTAACACCTACTAGCACAGATACGCAGTATTTT
abundance: many
d_gene: -
j_gene: TRBJ2-3
v_gene: TRBV10-2

CDR3aa: CASSRGGGPEETLYF
CDR3nt: TGTGCCAGCAGCAGAGGCGGGGGGCCCGAGGAGACCCTGTACTTC
abundance: -
d_gene: TRBD2
j_gene: TRBJ2-5
v_gene: TRBV6-1

CDR3aa: CASPFGTYEQYF
CDR3nt: TGTGCCAGCCCCTTCGGGACCTACGAGCAGTACTTC
abundance: many
d_gene: -
j_gene: TRBJ2-7
v_gene: TRBV5-8

CDR3aa: CEHRSPVPGRDRYEQYF
CDR3nt: TGTGAGCACCGTAGCCCAGTTCCGGGGCGGGACCGGTACGAGCAGTACTTC
abundance: -
d_gene: -
j_gene: TRBJ2-7
v_gene: TRBV9

CDR3aa: CASSLPTSSYTDTQYF
CDR3nt: TGTGCCAGCAGCCTACCGACTAGCTCCTACACAGATACGCAGTATTTT
abundance: -
d_gene: TRBD2
j_gene: TRBJ2-3
v_gene: TRBV7-2

CDR3aa: CASSATGTGAVETQYF
CDR3nt: TGTGCCAGCAGCGCAACCGGGACAGGGGCCGTTGAGACCCAGTACTTC
abundance: -
d_gene: TRBD1
j_gene: TRBJ2-5
v_gene: TRBV11-1

CDR3aa: CSGTGGVSGWNSYEQYF
CDR3nt: TGCAGTGGGACAGGGGGCGTTAGCGGGTGGAACTCCTACGAGCAGTACTTC
abundance: -
d_gene: TRBD1
j_gene: TRBJ2-7
v_gene: TRBV20-1

CDR3aa: CASSLDTTYEQYF
CDR3nt: TGTGCCAGCAGCTTAGATACAACCTACGAGCAGTACTTC
abundance: many
d_gene: -
j_gene: TRBJ2-7
v_gene: TRBV7-2

CDR3aa: CSARVVGGNSPLHF
CDR3nt: TGCAGTGCTAGAGTTGTGGGGGGTAATTCACCCCTCCACTTT
abundance: -
d_gene: -
j_gene: TRBJ1-6
v_gene: TRBV20-1

CDR3aa: CASTGAGRPYEQYF
CDR3nt: TGTGCCAGCACTGGGGCAGGGCGGCCCTACGAGCAGTACTTC
abundance: many
d_gene: -
j_gene: TRBJ2-7
v_gene: TRBV28

CDR3aa: CASPLLTVQETQYF
CDR3nt: TGTGCCAGCCCCCTATTGACAGTCCAAGAGACCCAGTACTTC
abundance: many
d_gene: -
j_gene: TRBJ2-5
v_gene: TRBV27

CDR3aa: CASSYNAKTLGGETQYF
CDR3nt: TGTGCCAGCAGCTACAACGCAAAGACACTTGGGGGGGAGACCCAGTACTTC
abundance: many
d_gene: -
j_gene: TRBJ2-5
v_gene: TRBV7-2

CDR3aa: CASSLRGLGGELFF
CDR3nt: TGTGCCAGCAGCTTACGGGGGCTCGGCGGGGAGCTGTTTTTT
abundance: many
d_gene: -
j_gene: TRBJ2-2
v_gene: TRBV13

CDR3aa: CSALRGARASTDTQYF
CDR3nt: TGCAGTGCCCTTCGTGGGGCGCGTGCTAGCACAGATACGCAGTATTTT
abundance: many
d_gene: -
j_gene: TRBJ2-3
v_gene: TRBV20-1

CDR3aa: CASSIKGDTEAFF
CDR3nt: TGTGCCAGTAGTATAAAAGGGGACACTGAAGCTTTCTTT
abundance: many
d_gene: -
j_gene: TRBJ1-1
v_gene: TRBV19

CDR3aa: CAWSVEINYGYTF
CDR3nt: TGTGCCTGGAGTGTAGAGATAAACTATGGCTACACCTTC
abundance: few
d_gene: -
j_gene: TRBJ1-2
v_gene: TRBV30

CDR3aa: CSVEVCASSLRTDYNEQFF
CDR3nt: -
abundance: -
d_gene: -
j_gene: TRBJ2-1
v_gene: TRBV29-1

CDR3aa: CASSSHRTGGESYEQYF
CDR3nt: TGTGCCAGCAGTTCCCACCGGACAGGGGGCGAGTCCTACGAGCAGTACTTC
abundance: many
d_gene: TRBD1
j_gene: TRBJ2-7
v_gene: TRBV7-9

CDR3aa: CATTGGAWNTEAFF
CDR3nt: TGTGCCACCACAGGGGGCGCCTGGAACACTGAAGCTTTCTTT
abundance: few
d_gene: TRBD1
j_gene: TRBJ1-1
v_gene: TRBV6-1

CDR3aa: CASSITGTGSYNEQFF
CDR3nt: TGTGCCAGTAGCATAACCGGGACAGGGTCCTACAATGAGCAGTTCTTC
abundance: many
d_gene: TRBD1
j_gene: TRBJ2-1
v_gene: TRBV19

CDR3aa: CASSLAGAEAFF
CDR3nt: TGTGCCAGCAGCCTGGCAGGCGCGGAAGCTTTCTTT
abundance: -
d_gene: -
j_gene: TRBJ1-1
v_gene: TRBV6-1

CDR3aa: CASTGTATSTYGYTF
CDR3nt: TGTGCCAGCACCGGGACGGCAACCTCTACCTATGGCTACACCTTC
abundance: many
d_gene: -
j_gene: TRBJ1-2
v_gene: TRBV2

CDR3aa: CASSEPPSHNSPLHF
CDR3nt: TGTGCCAGCAGTGAACCTCCGTCACATAATTCACCCCTCCACTTT
abundance: many
d_gene: -
j_gene: TRBJ1-6
v_gene: TRBV6-1